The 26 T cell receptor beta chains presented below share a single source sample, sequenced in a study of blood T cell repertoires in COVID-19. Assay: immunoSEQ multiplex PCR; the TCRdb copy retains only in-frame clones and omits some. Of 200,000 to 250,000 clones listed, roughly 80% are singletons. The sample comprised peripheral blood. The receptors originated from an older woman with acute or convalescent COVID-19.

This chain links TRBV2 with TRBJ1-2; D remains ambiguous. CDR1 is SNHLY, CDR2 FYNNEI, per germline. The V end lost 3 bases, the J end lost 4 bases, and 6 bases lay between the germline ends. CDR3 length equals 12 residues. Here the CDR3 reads CASSDRAYGYTF. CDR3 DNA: TGTGCCAGCAGTGATCGAGCCTATGGCTACACCTTC.

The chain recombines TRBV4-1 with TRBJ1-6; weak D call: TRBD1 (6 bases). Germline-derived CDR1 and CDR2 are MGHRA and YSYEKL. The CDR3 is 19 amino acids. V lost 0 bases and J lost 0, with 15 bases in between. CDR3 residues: CASSQEGGPARSYNSPLHF. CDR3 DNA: TGCGCCAGCAGCCAAGAAGGGGGACCTGCGCGCTCCTATAATTCACCCCTCCACTTT.

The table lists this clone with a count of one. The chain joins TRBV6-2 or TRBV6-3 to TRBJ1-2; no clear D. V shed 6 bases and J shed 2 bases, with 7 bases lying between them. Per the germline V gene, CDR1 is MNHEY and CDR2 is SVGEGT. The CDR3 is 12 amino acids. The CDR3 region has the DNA TGTGCCAGCAGCTATTCGAACTATGGCTACACCTTC. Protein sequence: CASSYSNYGYTF.

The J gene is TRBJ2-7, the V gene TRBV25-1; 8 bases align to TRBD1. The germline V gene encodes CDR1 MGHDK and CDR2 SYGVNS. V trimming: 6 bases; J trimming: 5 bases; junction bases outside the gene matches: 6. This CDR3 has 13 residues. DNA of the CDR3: TGTGCCAGCAGCCAGGGGGCGCAGAACGAGCAGTACTTC. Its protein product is CASSQGAQNEQYF.

The CDR3 DNA reads as TGTGCCAGCAGCTTTTCGTCACAGGACTATACGCCCCAGCATTTT. Translation gives CASSFSSQDYTPQHF. The rearrangement links TRBV7-2 to TRBJ1-5; possible D gene TRBD1, 5 bases. This CDR3 spans 15 amino acids. The germline gives CDR1 SGHTA, CDR2 FQGNSA. Trimming cost V 3 bases and J 9 bases, with 18 bases left between them.

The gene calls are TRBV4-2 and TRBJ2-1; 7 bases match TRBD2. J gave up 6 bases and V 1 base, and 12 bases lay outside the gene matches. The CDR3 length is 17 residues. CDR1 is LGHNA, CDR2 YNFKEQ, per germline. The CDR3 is CASSQGLGLVGSNEQFF. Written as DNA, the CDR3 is TGTGCCAGCAGCCAAGGGCTCGGACTAGTAGGCTCCAATGAGCAGTTCTTC.

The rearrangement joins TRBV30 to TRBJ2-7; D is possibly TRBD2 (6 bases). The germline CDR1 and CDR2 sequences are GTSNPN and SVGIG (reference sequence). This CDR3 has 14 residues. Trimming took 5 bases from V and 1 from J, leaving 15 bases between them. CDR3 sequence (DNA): TGTGCCTGGGGCCGGGACTTACTATCCTACGAGCAGTACTTC. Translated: CAWGRDLLSYEQYF.

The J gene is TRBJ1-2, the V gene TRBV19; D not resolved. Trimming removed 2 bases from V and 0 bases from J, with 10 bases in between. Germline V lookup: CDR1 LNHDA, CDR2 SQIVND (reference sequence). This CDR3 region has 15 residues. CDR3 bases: TGTGCCAGTAGTATAAGTTCAGGCACTAACTATGGCTACACCTTC. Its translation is CASSISSGTNYGYTF. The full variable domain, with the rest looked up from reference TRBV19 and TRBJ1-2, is DGGITQSPKYLFRKEGQNVTLSCEQNLNHDAMYWYRQDPGQGLRLIYYSQIVNDFQKGDIAEGYSVSREKKESFPLTVTSAQKNPTAFYLCASSISSGTNYGYTFGSGTRLTVV.

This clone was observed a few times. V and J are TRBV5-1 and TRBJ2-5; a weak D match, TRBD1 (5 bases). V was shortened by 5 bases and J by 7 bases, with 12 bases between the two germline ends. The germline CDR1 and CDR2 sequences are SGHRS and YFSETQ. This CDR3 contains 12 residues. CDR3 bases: TGCGCCAGCAGTAACCCCCAGGGGACCCAGTACTTC. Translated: CASSNPQGTQYF. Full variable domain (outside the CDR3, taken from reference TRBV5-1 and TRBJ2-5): KAGVTQTPRYLIKTRGQQVTLSCSPISGHRSVSWYQQTPGQGLQFLFEYFSETQRNKGNFPGRFSGRQFSNSRSEMNVSTLELGDSALYLCASSNPQGTQYFGPGTRLLVL.

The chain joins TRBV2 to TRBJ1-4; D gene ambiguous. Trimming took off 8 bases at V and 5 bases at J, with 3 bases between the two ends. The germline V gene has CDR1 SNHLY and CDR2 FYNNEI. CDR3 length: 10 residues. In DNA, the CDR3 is TGTGCCAGCCGGAATGAAAAACTGTTTTTT. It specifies CASRNEKLFF.

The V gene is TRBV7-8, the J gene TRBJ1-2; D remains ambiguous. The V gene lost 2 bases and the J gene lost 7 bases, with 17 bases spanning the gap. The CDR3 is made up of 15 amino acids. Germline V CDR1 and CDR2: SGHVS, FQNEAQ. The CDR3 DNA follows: TGTGCCAGCAGCTTACGTGCTAGGACTACCGGTGGCTACACCTTC. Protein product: CASSLRARTTGGYTF.

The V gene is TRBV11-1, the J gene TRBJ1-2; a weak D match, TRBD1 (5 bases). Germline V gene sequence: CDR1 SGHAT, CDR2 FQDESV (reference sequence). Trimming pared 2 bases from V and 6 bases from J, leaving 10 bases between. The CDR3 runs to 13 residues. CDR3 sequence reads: CASSLRGGHGYTF. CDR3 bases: TGTGCCAGCAGCTTACGCGGGGGTCATGGCTACACCTTC.

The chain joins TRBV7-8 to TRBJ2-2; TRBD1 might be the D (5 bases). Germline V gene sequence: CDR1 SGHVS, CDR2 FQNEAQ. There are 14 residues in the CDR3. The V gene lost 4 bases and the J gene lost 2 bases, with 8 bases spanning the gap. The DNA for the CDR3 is TGTGCCAGCAGCTCCCAGGGAAACACCGGGGAGCTGTTTTTT. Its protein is CASSSQGNTGELFF.

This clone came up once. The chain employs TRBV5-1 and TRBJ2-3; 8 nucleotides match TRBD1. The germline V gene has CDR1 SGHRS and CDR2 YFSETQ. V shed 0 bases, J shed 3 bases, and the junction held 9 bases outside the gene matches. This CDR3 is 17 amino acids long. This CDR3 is CASSLDPPGQVTDTQYF. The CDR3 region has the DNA TGCGCCAGCAGCTTGGACCCACCGGGACAGGTAACAGATACGCAGTATTTT.

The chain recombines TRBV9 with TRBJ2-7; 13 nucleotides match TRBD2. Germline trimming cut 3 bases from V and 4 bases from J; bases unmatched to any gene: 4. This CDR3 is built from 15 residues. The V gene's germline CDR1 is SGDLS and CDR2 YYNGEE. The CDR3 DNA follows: TGTGCCAGCAGCGCTGGGACTAGCGGGGTTTACGAGCAGTACTTC. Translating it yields CASSAGTSGVYEQYF.

The DNA of the CDR3 is TGTGCCAGCAGCATACAGGGGGCATGGTACGAGCAGTACTTC. It codes for CASSIQGAWYEQYF. The chain is built from TRBV14 and TRBJ2-7; 9 bases fit TRBD1. Losses at the gene ends were 5 bases for V and 4 bases for J; bases not matched to a gene: 6. Germline loops: CDR1 SGHDN, CDR2 FVKESK. This CDR3 comprises 14 residues.

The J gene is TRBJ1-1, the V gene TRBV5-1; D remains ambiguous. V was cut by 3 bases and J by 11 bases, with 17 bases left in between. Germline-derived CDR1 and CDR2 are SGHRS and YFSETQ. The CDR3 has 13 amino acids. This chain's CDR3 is CASSWISRDTAFF. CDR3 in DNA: TGCGCCAGCAGCTGGATCTCGAGGGATACGGCTTTCTTT.

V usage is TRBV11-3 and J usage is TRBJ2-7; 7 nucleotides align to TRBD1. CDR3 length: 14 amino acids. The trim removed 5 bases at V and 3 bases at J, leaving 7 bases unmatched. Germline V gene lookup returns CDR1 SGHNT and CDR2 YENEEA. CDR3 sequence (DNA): TGTGCCAGCAGCGAGACGGGACAGAGCTACGAGCAGTACTTC. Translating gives CASSETGQSYEQYF.

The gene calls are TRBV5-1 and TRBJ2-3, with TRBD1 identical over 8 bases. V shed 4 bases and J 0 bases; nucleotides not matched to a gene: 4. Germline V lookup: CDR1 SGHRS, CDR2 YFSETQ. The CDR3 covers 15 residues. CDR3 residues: CASSPGDRSTDTQYF. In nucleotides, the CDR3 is TGCGCCAGCAGCCCGGGGGACAGGAGCACAGATACGCAGTATTTT.

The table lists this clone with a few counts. CDR3 region: CASSQEISGNTGELFF. In DNA form, the CDR3 reads TGTGCCAGCAGCCAAGAAATTTCGGGGAACACCGGGGAGCTGTTTTTT. V gene TRBV4-2 combines with J gene TRBJ2-2; D call uncertain. Germline values: CDR1 LGHNA, CDR2 YNFKEQ. V lost 0 bases, J lost 1 base, and 9 bases lay in between. The CDR3 contains 16 residues.

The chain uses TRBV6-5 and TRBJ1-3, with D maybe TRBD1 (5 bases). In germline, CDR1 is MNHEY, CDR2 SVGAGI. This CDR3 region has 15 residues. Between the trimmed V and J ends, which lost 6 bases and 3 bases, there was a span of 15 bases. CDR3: CASRPSGDSGNTIYF. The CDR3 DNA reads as TGTGCCAGCAGACCCTCGGGGGATAGTGGAAACACCATATATTTT.

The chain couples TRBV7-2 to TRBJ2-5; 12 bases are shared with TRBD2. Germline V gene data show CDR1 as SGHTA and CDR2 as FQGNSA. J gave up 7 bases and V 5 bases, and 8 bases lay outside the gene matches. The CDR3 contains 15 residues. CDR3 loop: CASSPTSGGGVTQYF. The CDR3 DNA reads TGTGCCAGCAGCCCGACTAGCGGGGGAGGGGTGACCCAGTACTTC.

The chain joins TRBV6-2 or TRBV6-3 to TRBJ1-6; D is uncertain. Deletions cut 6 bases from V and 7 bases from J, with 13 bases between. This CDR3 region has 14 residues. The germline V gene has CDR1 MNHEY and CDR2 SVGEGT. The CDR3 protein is CASSPRTENSPLHF. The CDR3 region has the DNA TGTGCCAGCAGCCCAAGGACTGAAAATTCACCCCTCCACTTT.

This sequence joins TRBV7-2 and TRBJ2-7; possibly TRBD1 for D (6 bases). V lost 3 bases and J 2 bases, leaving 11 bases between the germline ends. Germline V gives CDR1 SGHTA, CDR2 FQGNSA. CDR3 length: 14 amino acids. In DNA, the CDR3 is TGTGCCAGCAGCTTGCAGGGGTTCACCTACGAGCAGTACTTC. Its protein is CASSLQGFTYEQYF.

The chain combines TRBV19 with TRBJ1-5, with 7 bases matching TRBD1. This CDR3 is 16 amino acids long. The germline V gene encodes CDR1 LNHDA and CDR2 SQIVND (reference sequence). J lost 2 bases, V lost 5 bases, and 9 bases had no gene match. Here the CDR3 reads CASSLTGAGGNQPQHF. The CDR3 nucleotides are TGTGCCAGTAGTTTAACAGGGGCTGGGGGCAATCAGCCCCAGCATTTT.

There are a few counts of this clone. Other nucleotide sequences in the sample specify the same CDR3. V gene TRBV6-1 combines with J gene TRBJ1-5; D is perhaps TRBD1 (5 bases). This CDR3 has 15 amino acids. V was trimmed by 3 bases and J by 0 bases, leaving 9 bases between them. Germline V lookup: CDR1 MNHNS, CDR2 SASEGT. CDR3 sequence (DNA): TGTGCCAGCAGTGAGCGGGGGACTAGCAATCAGCCCCAGCATTTT. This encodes CASSERGTSNQPQHF.